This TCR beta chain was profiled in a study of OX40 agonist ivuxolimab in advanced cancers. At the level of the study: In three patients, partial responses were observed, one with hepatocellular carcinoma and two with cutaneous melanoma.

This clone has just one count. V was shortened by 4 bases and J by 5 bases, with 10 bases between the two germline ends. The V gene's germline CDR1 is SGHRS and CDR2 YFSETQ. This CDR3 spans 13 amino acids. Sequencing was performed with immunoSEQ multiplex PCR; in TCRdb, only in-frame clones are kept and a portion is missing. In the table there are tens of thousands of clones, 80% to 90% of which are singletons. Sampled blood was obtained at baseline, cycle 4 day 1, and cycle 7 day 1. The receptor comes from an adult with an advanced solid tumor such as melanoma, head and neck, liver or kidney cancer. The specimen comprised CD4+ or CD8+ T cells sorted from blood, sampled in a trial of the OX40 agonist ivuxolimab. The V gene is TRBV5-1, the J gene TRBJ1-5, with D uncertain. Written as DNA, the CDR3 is TGCGCCAGCAGCCCGGACGGTTATCAGCCCCAGCATTTT. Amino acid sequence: CASSPDGYQPQHF.